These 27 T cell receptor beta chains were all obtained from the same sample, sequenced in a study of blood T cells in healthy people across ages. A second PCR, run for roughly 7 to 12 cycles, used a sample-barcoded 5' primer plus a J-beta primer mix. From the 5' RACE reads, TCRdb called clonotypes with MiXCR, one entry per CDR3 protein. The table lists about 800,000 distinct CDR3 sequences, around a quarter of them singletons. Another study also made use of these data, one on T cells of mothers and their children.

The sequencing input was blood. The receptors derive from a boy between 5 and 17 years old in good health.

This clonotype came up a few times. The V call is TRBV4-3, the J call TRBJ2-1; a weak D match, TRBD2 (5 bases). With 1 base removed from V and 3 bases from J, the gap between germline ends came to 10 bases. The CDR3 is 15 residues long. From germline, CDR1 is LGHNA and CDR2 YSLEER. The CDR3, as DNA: TGCGCCAGCAGCCAAGGGAGGAGTAACTACAATGAGCAGTTCTTC. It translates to CASSQGRSNYNEQFF.

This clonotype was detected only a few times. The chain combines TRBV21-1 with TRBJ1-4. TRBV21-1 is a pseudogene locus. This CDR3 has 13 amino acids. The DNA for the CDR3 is TGTGCCAGCAGCACCAGGTCAAATGAAAAACTGTTTTTT. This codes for CASSTRSNEKLFF.

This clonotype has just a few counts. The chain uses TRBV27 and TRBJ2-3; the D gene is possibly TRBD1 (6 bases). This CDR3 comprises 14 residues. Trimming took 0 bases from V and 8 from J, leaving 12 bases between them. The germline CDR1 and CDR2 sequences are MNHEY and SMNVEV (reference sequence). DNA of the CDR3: TGTGCCAGCAGTTTATCGCCACAGGGAGTTACGCAGTATTTT. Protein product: CASSLSPQGVTQYF.

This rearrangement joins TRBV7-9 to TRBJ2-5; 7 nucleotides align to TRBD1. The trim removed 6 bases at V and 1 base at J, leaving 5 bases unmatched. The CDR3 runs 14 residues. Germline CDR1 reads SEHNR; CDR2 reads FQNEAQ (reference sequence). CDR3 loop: CASRTQGPQETQYF. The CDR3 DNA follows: TGTGCCAGCAGGACACAGGGGCCCCAAGAGACCCAGTACTTC.

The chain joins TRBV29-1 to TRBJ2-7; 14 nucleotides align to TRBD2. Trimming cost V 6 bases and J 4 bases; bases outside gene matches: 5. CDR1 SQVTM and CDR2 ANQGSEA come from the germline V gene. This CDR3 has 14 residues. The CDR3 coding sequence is TGCAGCGTAGGGACTAGCGGGAGAAGGTACGAGCAGTACTTC. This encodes CSVGTSGRRYEQYF.

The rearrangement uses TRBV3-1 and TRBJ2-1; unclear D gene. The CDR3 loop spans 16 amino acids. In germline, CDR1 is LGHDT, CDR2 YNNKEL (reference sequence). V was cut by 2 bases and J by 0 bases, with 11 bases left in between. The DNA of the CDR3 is TGTGCCAGCAGCCAACGGCCGGTGAGCTCCTACAATGAGCAGTTCTTC. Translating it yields CASSQRPVSSYNEQFF.

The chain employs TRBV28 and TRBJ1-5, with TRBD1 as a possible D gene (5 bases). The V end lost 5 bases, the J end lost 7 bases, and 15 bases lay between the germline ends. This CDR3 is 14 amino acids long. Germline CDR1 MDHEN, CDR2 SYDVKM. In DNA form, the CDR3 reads TGTGCCAGCAGTCCCCCGGGACTTTGGCAGCCCCAGCATTTT. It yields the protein CASSPPGLWQPQHF.

CDR3 loop: CASSLSATQYF. Here the CDR3 DNA reads TGTGCCAGCAGCTTATCGGCTACGCAGTATTTT. The chain recombines TRBV7-2 with TRBJ2-3; D is ambiguous. The CDR3 has 11 residues. CDR1 and CDR2 from the germline V gene are SGHTA and FQGNSA. V lost 2 bases to trimming and J lost 8 bases, with 5 bases between them. Combining the CDR3 with reference TRBV7-2 and TRBJ2-3 gives the whole variable domain GAGVSQSPSNKVTEKGKDVELRCDPISGHTALYWYRQSLGQGLEFLIYFQGNSAPDKSGLPSDRFSAERTGGSVSTLTIQRTQQEDSAVYLCASSLSATQYFGPGTRLTVL.

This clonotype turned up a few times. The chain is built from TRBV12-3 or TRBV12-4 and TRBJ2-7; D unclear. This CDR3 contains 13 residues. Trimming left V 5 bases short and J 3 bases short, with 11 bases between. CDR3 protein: CASSPSLVYEQYF. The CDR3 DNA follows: TGTGCCAGCAGTCCGTCGTTAGTCTACGAGCAGTACTTC.

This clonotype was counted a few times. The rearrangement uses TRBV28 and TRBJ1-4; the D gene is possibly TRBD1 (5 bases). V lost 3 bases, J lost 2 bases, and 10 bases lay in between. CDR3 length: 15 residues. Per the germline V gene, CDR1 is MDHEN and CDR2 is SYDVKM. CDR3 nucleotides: TGTGCCAGCAGTTTTGGGGGGACGACTAATGAAAAACTGTTTTTT. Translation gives CASSFGGTTNEKLFF.

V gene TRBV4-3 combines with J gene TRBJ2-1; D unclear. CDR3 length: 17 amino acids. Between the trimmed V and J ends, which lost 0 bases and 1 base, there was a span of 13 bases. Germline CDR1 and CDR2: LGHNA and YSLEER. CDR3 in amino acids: CASSQDLPSGSYNEQFF. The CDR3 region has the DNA TGCGCCAGCAGCCAAGATCTGCCGTCCGGATCCTACAATGAGCAGTTCTTC.

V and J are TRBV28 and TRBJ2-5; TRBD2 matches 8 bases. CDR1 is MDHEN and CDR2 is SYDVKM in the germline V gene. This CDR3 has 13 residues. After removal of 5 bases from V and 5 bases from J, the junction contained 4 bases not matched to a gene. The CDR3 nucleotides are TGTGCCAGCAGTGCGGGAGGAGTGGAGACCCAGTACTTC. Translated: CASSAGGVETQYF.

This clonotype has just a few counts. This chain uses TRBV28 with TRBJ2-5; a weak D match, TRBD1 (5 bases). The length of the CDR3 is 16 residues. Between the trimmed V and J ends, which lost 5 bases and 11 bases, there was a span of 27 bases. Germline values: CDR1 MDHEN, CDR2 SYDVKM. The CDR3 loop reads CASSGDLGALGPQQYF. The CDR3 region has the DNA TGTGCCAGCAGTGGCGATCTAGGGGCCCTAGGGCCACAGCAGTACTTC.

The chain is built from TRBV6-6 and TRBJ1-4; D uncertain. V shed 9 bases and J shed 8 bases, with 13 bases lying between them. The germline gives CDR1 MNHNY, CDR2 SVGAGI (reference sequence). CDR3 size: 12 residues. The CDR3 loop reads CASHKTQEKLFF. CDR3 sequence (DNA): TGTGCCAGTCATAAGACCCAGGAAAAACTGTTTTTT.

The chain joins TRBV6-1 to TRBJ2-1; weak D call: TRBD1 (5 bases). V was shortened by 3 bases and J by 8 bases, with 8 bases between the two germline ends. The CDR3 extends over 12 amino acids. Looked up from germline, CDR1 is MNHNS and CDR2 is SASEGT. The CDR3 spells CASSESGHEQFF. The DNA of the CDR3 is TGTGCCAGCAGTGAGTCAGGGCATGAGCAGTTCTTC.

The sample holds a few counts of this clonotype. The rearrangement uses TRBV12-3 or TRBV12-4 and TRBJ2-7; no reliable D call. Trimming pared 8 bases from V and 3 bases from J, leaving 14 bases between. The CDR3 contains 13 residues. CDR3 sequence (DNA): TGTGCCAGCTCGCGGACGACAATCTACGAGCAGTACTTC. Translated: CASSRTTIYEQYF.

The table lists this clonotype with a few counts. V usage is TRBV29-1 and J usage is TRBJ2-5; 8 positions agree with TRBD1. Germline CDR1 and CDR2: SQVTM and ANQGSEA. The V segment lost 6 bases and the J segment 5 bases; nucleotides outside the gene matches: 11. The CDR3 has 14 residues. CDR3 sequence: CSVNHPDRGETQYF. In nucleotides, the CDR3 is TGCAGCGTAAATCACCCCGACAGGGGTGAGACCCAGTACTTC.

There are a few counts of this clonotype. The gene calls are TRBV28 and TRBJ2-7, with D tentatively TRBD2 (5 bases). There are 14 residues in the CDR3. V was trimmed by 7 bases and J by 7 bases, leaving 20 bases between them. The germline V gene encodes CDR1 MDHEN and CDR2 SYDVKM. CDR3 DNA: TGTGCCAGCACCTCAACCCCCGGGGTCTGGGAGCAGTACTTC. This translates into CASTSTPGVWEQYF.

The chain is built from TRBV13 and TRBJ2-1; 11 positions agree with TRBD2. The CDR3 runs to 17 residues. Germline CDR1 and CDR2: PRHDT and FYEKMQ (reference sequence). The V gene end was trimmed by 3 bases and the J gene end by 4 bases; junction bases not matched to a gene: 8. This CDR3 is CASSFSSGGIPYNEQFF. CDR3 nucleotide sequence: TGTGCCAGCAGCTTTTCTAGCGGGGGGATTCCTTACAATGAGCAGTTCTTC.

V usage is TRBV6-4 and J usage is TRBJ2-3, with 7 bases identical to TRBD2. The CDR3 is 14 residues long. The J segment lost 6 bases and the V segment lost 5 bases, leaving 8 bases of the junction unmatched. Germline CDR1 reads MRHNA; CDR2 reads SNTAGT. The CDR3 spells CASSRGEGLDTQYF. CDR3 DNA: TGTGCCAGCAGTCGCGGGGAGGGCTTGGATACGCAGTATTTT.

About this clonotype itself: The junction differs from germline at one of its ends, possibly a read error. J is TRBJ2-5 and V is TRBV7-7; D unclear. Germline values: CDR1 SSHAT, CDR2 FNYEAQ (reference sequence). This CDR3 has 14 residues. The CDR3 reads CASSSLRAQETQYF. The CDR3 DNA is TGTGCTAGCAGCTCCCTCCGGGCACAAGAGACCCAGTACTTC.

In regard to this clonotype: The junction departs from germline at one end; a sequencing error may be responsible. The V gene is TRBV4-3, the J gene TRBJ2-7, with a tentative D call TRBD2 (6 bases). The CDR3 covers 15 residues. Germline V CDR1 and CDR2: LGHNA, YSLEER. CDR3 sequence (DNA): TGCGCCAGCAGCCAATGGCGGGAACTTTCCTACGGGCAGTACTTC. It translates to CASSQWRELSYGQYF.

CDR3 protein: CASRGTGYFQPQHF. CDR3 DNA: TGTGCCAGCAGGGGGACAGGGTATTTCCAGCCCCAGCATTTT. The chain couples TRBV6-5 to TRBJ1-5; 9 bases align to TRBD1. The trim removed 6 bases at V and 7 bases at J, leaving 7 bases unmatched. This CDR3 region has 14 residues. Germline CDR1 reads MNHEY; CDR2 reads SVGAGI.

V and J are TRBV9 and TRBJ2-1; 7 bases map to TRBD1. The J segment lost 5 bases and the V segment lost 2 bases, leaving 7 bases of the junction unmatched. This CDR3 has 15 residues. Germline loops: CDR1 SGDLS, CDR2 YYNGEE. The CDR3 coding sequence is TGTGCCAGCAGCGTGGTTGGGACAGCCAACAATGAGCAGTTCTTC. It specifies CASSVVGTANNEQFF.

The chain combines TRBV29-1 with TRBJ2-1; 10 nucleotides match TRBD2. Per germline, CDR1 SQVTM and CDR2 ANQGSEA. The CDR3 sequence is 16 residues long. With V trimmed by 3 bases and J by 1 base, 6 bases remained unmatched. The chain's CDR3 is CSVDPLAGVSYNEQFF. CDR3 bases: TGCAGCGTTGACCCCCTAGCGGGGGTTTCCTACAATGAGCAGTTCTTC.

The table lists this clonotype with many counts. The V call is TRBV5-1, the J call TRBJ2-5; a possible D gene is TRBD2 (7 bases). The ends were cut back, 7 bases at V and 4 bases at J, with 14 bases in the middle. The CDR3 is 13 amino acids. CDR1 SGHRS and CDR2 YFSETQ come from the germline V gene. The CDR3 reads CASSQGGGETQYF. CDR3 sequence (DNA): TGCGCCAGCTCCCAAGGGGGGGGAGAGACCCAGTACTTC.

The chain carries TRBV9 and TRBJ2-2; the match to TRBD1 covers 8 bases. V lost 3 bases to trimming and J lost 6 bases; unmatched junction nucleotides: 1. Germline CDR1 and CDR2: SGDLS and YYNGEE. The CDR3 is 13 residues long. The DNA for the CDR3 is TGTGCCAGCAGCGGGACAGGGCCCGGGGAGCTGTTTTTT. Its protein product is CASSGTGPGELFF.